These T cell receptor beta chains were read from a single sample in a study of T-cell memory formation after mild COVID-19. TCRdb passed the 5' RACE reads through MiXCR, listing each CDR3 protein once. This table has about 110,000 distinct CDR3 sequences, 17% appearing once. Sample: PBMCs or a T cell subset sorted from them (not recorded which). These receptors were taken from an adult woman who had mild COVID-19 (a few samples of this study predate the infection). Cell type and time point are not known. Both conserved end residues are part of each CDR3. Each record gives: clone size, V gene, J gene, D gene, CDR3 DNA, CDR3 protein. A D gene is named only where the DNA matches it firmly. Size is omitted from some rows. Given values are once, few, many or a class for expanded clones.

>few|TRBV9|TRBJ1-2|TRBD1
TGTGCCAGCAGCCCCGCCTTTATTCCGGGACAGGGTTACTATGGCTACACCTTC
CASSPAFIPGQGYYGYTF
>few|TRBV29-1|TRBJ2-7|-
TGCAGCGTTGAACTGGGGGGACGAGGAGAGCAGTACTTC
CSVELGGRGEQYF
>few|TRBV5-1|TRBJ1-1|TRBD1
TGCGCCAGCAGCGAGGGACAGGGGGGAAACACTGAAGCTTTCTTT
CASSEGQGGNTEAFF
>few|TRBV9|TRBJ2-3|TRBD2
TGTGCCAGCAGCCAGCTAGCGGGAGGGAGCACAGATACGCAGTATTTT
CASSQLAGGSTDTQYF
>few|TRBV2|TRBJ2-2|TRBD2
TGTGCCAGCCAGGGGCTAGCGGGAGGCGCGGGAACCGGGGAGCTGTTTTTT
CASQGLAGGAGTGELFF
>-|TRBV7-2|TRBJ2-5|TRBD2
TGTGCCAGCAGCTTAGAGGGGACTAGCGCCGAGACCCAGTACTTC
CASSLEGTSAETQYF
>-|TRBV5-4|TRBJ2-3|-
TGTGCCAGCAGAGCCCAGGGATCCCCCACAGATACGCAGTATTTT
CASRAQGSPTDTQYF
>few|TRBV24-1|TRBJ2-7|TRBD1
TGTGCCACCAGTGATTCGGGACAGAACTCCTACGAGCAGTACTTC
CATSDSGQNSYEQYF
>many|TRBV5-1|TRBJ2-1|-
TGCGCCAGCAGCCTGGGGACGGAATCCGTCTCCTACAATGAGCAGTTCTTC
CASSLGTESVSYNEQFF
>few|TRBV19|TRBJ2-1|TRBD2
TGTGCCAGTAGTACCCCGGCGGCTAGCGGAGCGCACAATGAGCAGTTCTTC
CASSTPAASGAHNEQFF
>many|TRBV4-1|TRBJ2-7|-
TGCGCCAGCAGCCAAGATGATCGATACGAGCAGTACTTC
CASSQDDRYEQYF
>-|TRBV7-8|TRBJ2-1|TRBD2
TGTGCCAGCAGCAAACTACCGGGACTAGCGGGGGAGAGCTCCTACAATGAGCAGTTCTTC
CASSKLPGLAGESSYNEQFF
>-|TRBV24-1|TRBJ2-1|-
TGTGCCACCAGTGATTTTGGCAGCTCCTACAATGAGCAGTTCTTC
CATSDFGSSYNEQFF
>many|TRBV7-9|TRBJ1-2|TRBD1
TGTGCCAGCAGCGACCAGGGGGACTATGGCTACACCTTC
CASSDQGDYGYTF
>few|TRBV27|TRBJ2-7|-
TGTGCCAGCAGTTTATCTGGGACGGCACTTGGCTACTACGAGCAGTACTTC
CASSLSGTALGYYEQYF